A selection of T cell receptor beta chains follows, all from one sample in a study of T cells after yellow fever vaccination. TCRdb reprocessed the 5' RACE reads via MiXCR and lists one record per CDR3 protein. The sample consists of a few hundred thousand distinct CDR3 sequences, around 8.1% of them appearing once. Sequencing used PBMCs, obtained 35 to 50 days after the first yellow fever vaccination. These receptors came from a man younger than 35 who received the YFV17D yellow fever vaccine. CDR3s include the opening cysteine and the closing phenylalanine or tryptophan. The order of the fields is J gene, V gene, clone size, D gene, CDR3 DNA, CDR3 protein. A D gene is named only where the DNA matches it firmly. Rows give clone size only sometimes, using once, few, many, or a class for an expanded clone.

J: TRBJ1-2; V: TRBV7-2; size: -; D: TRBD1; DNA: TGTGCCAGCAGCCAGGACAGGGGGCTTCGGGGCTACACCTTC; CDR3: CASSQDRGLRGYTF
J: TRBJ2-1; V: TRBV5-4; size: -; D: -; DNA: TGTGCCAGCAGCTATGGCCGGGACGGAGGGCGTGAGCAGTTCTTC; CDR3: CASSYGRDGGREQFF
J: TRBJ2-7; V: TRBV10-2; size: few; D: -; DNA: TGCGCCAGCAGCCCGGGTCACGAGCAGTACTTC; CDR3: CASSPGHEQYF
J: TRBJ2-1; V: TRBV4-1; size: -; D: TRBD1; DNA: TGCGCCAGCAGCGATAATACCGGGACAGGGTGGGATGAGCAGTTCTTC; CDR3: CASSDNTGTGWDEQFF
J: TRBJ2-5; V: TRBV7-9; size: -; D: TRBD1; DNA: TGTGCCAGCAGCTTCCAGGGGGTGAGAGAGACCCAGTACTTC; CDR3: CASSFQGVRETQYF
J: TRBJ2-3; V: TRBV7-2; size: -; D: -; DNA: TGTGCCAGCGGATTAAGCACAGATACGCAGTATTTT; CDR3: CASGLSTDTQYF
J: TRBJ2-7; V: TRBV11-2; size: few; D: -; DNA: TGTGCCAGCAGCTTAATAGGAGGTCGGGACGAGCAGTACTTC; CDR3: CASSLIGGRDEQYF
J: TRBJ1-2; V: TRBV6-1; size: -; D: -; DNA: TGTGCCAGCTGGGGGGGTCCGGAGATTGGAAACTATGGCTACACCTTC; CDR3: CASWGGPEIGNYGYTF
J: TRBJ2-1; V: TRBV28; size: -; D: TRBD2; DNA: TGTGCCAGCCTCTCCTGGCAGGCAGCGGGAGAGCAGTTCTTC; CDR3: CASLSWQAAGEQFF
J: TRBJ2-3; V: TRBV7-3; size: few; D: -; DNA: TGTGCCAGCAGCTCCGAGGGTTGGGCGGGGGCAGGTGAAGATACGCAGTATTTT; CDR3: CASSSEGWAGAGEDTQYF
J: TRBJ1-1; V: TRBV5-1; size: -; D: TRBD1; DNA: TGCGCCAGCAGCGGAGGACAGGGGTGGACTGAAGCTTTCTTT; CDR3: CASSGGQGWTEAFF
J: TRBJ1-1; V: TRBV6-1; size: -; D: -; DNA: TGTGCCAGCAGTGAAGCCGGGTACACTGAAGCTTTCTTT; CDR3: CASSEAGYTEAFF
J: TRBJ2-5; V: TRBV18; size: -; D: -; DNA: TGTGCCAGCTCACCAGCACTGACTAGTCCTTCAGAGACCCAGTACTTC; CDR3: CASSPALTSPSETQYF
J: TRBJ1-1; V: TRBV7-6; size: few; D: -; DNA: TGTGCCAGCAGCTCCCCAGTCGGTGACACTGAAGCTTTCTTT; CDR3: CASSSPVGDTEAFF
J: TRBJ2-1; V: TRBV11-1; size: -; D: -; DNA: TGTGCCAGCAGCCGATCGGGGACCAATTCGCTTGGCAGGCAGTTCTTC; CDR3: CASSRSGTNSLGRQFF
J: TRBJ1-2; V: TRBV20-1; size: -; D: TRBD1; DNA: TGCAGTGCTTCGGACAGGGGTAGAGGCTACACCTTC; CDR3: CSASDRGRGYTF
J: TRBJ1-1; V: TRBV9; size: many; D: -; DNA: TGTGCCAGCAGCTCCCGGGGGGGGTCTGAAGCTTTCTTT; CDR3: CASSSRGGSEAFF
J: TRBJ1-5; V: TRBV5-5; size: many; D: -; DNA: TGTGCCAGCAGCGAGGGGACCGGCAATCAGCCCCAGCATTTT; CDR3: CASSEGTGNQPQHF
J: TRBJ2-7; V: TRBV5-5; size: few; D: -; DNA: TGTGCCAGCAGCGACTACTACGAGCAGTACTTC; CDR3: CASSDYYEQYF
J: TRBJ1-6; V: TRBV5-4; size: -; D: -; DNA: TGTGCCAGCAGCGTGGACGGTTATAATTCACCCCTCCACTTT; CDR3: CASSVDGYNSPLHF
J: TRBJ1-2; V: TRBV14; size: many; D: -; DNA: TGTGCCAGCAGCCAAGATGGGCTCTATGGCTACACCTTC; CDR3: CASSQDGLYGYTF
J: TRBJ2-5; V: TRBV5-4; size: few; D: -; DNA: TGTGCCAGCAGCTTGAGCGCGGAACAAGAGACCCAGTACTTC; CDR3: CASSLSAEQETQYF
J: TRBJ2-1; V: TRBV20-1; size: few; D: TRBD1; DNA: TGCAGTGCTAGAGATCGGGACAGGGGCCCCTACAATGAGCAGTTCTTC; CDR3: CSARDRDRGPYNEQFF
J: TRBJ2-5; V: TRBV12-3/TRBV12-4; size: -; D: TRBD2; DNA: TGTGCCAGCAGTCTGACTAGCGGGGGGTCACAGACCCAGTACTTC; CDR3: CASSLTSGGSQTQYF
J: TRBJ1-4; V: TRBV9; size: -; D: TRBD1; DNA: TGTGCCAGCAGCGCCGGGGGACAGGGCTATCAAAAACTGTTTTTT; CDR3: CASSAGGQGYQKLFF
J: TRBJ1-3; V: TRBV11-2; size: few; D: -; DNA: TGTGCCAGCAGCTTAGTTTTGGCCTCTGGAAACACCATATATTTT; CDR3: CASSLVLASGNTIYF
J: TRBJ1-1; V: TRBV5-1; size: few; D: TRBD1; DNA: TGCGCCAGCAGCTTGGGGGGGACAGGCATGAACACTGAAGCTTTCTTT; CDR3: CASSLGGTGMNTEAFF
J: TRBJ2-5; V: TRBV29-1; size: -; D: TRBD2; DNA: TGCAGCGTCGCACCAACCAAGCGGGGAGAGACCCAGTACTTC; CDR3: CSVAPTKRGETQYF
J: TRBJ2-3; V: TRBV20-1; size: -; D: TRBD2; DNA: TGCAGTGCTAGAGATAGTACTAGCGGGGGCCCCGAAGGGGATACGCAGTATTTT; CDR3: CSARDSTSGGPEGDTQYF
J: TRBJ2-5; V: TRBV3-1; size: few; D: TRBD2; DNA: TGTGCCAGCAGGAGCGGGGGAGCAGGAGAGACCCAGTACTTC; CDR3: CASRSGGAGETQYF
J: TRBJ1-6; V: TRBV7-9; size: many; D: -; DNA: TGTGCCAGCAGCTTAAACGGTAACAACAATTCACCCCTCCACTTT; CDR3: CASSLNGNNNSPLHF
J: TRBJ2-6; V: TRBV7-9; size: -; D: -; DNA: TGTGCCAGCGCAGACTCTGGGGCCAACGTCCTGACTTTC; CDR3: CASADSGANVLTF
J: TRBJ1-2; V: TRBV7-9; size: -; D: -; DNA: TGTGCCAGCAGCTTAGGCACGCGCCGGGGCTACACCTTC; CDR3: CASSLGTRRGYTF
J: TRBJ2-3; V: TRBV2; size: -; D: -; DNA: TGTGCCTGCCAGACAGGAGGAACAGATACGCAGTATTTT; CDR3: CACQTGGTDTQYF
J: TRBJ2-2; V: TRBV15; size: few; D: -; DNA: TGTGCCACCAGCAGAGACGGGCAGAACACCGGGGAGCTGTTTTTT; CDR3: CATSRDGQNTGELFF
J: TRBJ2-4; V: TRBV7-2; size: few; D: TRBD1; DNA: TGTGCCAGCAGCTTAGCTGGGACAGGGGGGAACATTCAGTACTTC; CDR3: CASSLAGTGGNIQYF
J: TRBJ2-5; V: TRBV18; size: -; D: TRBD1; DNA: TGTGCCAGCTCACCACCGGGCCGGGACAGCCAAGAGACCCAGTACTTC; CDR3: CASSPPGRDSQETQYF
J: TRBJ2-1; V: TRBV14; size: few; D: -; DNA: TGTGCCAGCTCGTGGGCGATCAATGAGCAGTTCTTC; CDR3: CASSWAINEQFF
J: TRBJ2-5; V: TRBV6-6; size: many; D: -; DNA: TGTGCCAGCAGTACCGGGGACATAGAGACCCAGTACTTC; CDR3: CASSTGDIETQYF
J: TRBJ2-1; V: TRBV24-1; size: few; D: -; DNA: TGTGCCGCTCCGGGAGTTAATGAGCAGTTCTTC; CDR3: CAAPGVNEQFF
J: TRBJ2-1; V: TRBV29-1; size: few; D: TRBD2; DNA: TGCAGCGTGGGGGGGCTAGCGGGTGAGCAGTTCTTC; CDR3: CSVGGLAGEQFF
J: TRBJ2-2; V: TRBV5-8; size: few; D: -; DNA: TGTGCCAGCAAAGGGAAGCTGAACACCGGGGAGCTGTTTTTT; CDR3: CASKGKLNTGELFF
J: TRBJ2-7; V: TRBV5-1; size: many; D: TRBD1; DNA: TGCGCCAGCAGCTTGGGGGACAGCCGCTCCTACGAGCAGTACTTC; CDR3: CASSLGDSRSYEQYF
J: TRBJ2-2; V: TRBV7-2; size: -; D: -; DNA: TGTGCCAGCAGCTTAGCGTGGAACACCAGGGAGCTGTTTTTT; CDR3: CASSLAWNTRELFF
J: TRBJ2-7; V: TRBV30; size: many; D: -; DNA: TGTGCCTGGAGCCCCGGACAAGGGATTATCTACGAGCAGTACTTC; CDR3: CAWSPGQGIIYEQYF
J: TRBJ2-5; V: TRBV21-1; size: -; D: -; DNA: TGTGCCAGCAGCAAAGACCACAGGGGTCAAGAGACCCAGTACTTC; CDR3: CASSKDHRGQETQYF
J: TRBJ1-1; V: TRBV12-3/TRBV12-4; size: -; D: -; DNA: TGTGCCAGCAGTTTAGGGCCCCCACAGACAGTATACACTGAAGCTTTCTTT; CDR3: CASSLGPPQTVYTEAFF
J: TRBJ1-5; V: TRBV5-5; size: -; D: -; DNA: TGTGCCAGCAGCTTGGATAGGGGGGGGCCGTGGCAGCCCCAGCATTTT; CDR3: CASSLDRGGPWQPQHF
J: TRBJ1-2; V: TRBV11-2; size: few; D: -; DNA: TGTGCCAGCAGCTCGGGACGTTTCCGGTGGCAGGGCACCAAAGATGGCTACACCTTC; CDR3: CASSSGRFRWQGTKDGYTF
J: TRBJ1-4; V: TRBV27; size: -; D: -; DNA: TGTGCCAGCAGTTTATCAGGGGCAGCTACTAATGAAAAACTGTTTTTT; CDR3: CASSLSGAATNEKLFF
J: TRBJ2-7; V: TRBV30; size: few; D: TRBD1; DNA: TGTGCCTGGAGCCTCACAGGGGCCTACGAGCAGTACTTC; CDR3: CAWSLTGAYEQYF